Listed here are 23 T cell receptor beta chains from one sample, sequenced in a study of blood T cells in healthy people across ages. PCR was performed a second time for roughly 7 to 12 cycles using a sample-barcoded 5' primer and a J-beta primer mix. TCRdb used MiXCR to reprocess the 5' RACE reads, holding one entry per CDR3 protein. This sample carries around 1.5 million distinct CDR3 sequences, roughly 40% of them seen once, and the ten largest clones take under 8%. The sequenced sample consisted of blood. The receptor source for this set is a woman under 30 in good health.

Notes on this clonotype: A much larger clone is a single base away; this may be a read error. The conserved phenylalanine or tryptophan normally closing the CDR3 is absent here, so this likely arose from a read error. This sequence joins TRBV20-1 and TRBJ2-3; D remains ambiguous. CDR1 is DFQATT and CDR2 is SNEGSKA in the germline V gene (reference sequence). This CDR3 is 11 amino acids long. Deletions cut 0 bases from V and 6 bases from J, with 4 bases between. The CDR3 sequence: CSARDGDTQYL. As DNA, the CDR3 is TGCAGTGCTAGAGATGGGGATACGCAGTATCTT.

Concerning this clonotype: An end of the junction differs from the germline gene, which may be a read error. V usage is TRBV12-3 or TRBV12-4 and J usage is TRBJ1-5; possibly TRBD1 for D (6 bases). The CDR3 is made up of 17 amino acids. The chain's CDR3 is CAISRGGAPGSNQPLHF. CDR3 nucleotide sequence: TGTGCCATCTCAAGAGGGGGGGCCCCTGGGAGCAATCAGCCCCTGCATTTT.

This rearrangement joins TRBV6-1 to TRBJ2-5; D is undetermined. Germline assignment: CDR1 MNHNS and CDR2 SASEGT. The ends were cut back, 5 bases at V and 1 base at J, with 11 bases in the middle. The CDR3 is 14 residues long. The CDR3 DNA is TGTGCCAGCAGTCATCTGGCCACCCAAGAGACCCAGTACTTC. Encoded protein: CASSHLATQETQYF.

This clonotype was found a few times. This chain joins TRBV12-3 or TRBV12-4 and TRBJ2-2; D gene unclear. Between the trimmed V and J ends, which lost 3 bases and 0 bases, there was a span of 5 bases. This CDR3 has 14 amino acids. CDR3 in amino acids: CASSFNTNTGELFF. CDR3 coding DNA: TGTGCCAGCAGTTTTAACACGAACACCGGGGAGCTGTTTTTT.

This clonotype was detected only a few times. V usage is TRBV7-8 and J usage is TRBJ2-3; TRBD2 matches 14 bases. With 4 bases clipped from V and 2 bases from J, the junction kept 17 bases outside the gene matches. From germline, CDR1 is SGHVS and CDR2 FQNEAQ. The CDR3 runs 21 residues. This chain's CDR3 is CASSSPTHSTGLAGVTDTQYF. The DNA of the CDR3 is TGTGCCAGCAGCTCCCCAACCCATAGCACGGGACTAGCGGGGGTCACAGATACGCAGTATTTT. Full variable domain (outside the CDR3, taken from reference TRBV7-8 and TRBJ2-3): GAGVSQSPRYKVAKRGQDVALRCDPISGHVSLFWYQQALGQGPEFLTYFQNEAQLDKSGLPSDRFFAERPEGSVSTLKIQRTQQEDSAVYLCASSSPTHSTGLAGVTDTQYFGPGTRLTVL.

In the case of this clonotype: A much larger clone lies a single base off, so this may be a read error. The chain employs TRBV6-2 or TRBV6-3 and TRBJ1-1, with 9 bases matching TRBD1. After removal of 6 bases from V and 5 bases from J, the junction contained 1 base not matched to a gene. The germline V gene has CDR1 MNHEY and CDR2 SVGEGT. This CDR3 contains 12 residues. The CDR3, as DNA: TGTGCCAGCAGGGGGACAGGGACTGAAGCTTTCTTT. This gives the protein CASRGTGTEAFF.

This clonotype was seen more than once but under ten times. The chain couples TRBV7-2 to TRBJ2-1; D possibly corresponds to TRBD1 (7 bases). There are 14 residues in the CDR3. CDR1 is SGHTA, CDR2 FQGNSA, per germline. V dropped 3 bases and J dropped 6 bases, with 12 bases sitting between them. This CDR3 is CASSFGGTVNEQFF. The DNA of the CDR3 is TGTGCCAGCAGCTTCGGCGGGACAGTCAATGAGCAGTTCTTC.

The CDR3 nucleotides read TGCAGTGCTAGCACGGGAGGGGGCACTGAAGCTTTCTTT. Amino acid sequence: CSASTGGGTEAFF. V gene TRBV20-1 combines with J gene TRBJ1-1; D is possibly TRBD1 (6 bases). The germline V gene encodes CDR1 DFQATT and CDR2 SNEGSKA (reference sequence). V was shortened by 3 bases and J by 4 bases, with 12 bases between the two germline ends. CDR3 length equals 13 residues.

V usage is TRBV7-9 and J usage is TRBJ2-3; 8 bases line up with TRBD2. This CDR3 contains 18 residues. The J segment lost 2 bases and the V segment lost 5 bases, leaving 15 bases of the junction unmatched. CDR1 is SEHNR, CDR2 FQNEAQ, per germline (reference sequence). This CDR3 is CASSHGIVQRGTTDTQYF. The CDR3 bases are TGTGCCAGCAGCCACGGCATAGTCCAGCGGGGGACCACAGATACGCAGTATTTT.

CDR3 nucleotide sequence: TGCGCCAGCAGCTGGAATCGGTTCGGTGAGCAGTTCTTC. Protein product: CASSWNRFGEQFF. The V gene is TRBV5-1, the J gene TRBJ2-1; D is ambiguous. Germline lookup yields CDR1 SGHRS and CDR2 YFSETQ. Trimming shortened V by 3 bases and J by 9 bases, and 13 bases separated the two germline ends. The CDR3 spans 13 residues.

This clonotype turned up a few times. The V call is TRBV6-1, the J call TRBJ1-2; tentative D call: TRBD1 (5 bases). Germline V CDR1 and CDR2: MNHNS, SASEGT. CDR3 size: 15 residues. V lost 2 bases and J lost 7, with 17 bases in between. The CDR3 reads CASSETSGRVRGYTF. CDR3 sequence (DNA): TGTGCCAGCAGTGAAACTTCGGGACGAGTACGTGGCTACACCTTC.

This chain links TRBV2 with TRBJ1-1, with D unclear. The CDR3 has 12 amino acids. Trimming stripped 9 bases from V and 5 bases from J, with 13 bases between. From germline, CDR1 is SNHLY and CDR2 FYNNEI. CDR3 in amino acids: CASGRVETEAFF. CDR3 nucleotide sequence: TGTGCCAGTGGGAGGGTAGAGACTGAAGCTTTCTTT.

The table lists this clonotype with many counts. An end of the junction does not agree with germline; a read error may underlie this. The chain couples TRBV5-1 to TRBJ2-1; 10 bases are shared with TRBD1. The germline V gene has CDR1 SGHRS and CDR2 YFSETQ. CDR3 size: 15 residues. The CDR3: CASSLGQGAYNEQFF. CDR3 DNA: TGTGCCAGCAGCTTAGGACAGGGGGCCTACAATGAGCAGTTCTTC.

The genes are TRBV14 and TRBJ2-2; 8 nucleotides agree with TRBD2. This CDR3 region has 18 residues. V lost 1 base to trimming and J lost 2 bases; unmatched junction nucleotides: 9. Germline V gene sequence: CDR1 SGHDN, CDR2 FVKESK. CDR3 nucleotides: TGTGCCAGCAGCCAAGGGTTCCTAGCGGGTTATAACACCGGGGAGCTGTTTTTT. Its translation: CASSQGFLAGYNTGELFF.

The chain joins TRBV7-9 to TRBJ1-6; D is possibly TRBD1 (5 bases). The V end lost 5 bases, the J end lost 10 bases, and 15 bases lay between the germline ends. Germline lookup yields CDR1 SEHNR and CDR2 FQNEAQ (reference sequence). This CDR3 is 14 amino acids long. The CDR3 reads CASSPRDGVSPLHF. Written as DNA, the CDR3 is TGTGCCAGCAGCCCACGGGACGGAGTCTCACCCCTCCACTTT.

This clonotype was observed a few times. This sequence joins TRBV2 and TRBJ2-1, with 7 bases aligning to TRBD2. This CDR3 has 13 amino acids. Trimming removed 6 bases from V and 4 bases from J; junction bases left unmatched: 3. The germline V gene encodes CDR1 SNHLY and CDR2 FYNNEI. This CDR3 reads CASRAGLYNEQFF. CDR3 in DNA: TGTGCCAGCAGAGCGGGACTGTACAATGAGCAGTTCTTC.

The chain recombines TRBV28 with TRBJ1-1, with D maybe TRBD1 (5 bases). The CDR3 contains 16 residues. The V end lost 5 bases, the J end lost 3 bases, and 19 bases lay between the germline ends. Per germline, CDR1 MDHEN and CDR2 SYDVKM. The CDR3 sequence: CASSPVGTGLDTEAFF. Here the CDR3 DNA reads TGTGCCAGCAGTCCTGTCGGAACAGGTCTAGACACTGAAGCTTTCTTT. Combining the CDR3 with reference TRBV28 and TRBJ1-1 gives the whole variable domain DVKVTQSSRYLVKRTGEKVFLECVQDMDHENMFWYRQDPGLGLRLIYFSYDVKMKEKGDIPEGYSVSREKKERFSLILESASTNQTSMYLCASSPVGTGLDTEAFFGQGTRLTVV.

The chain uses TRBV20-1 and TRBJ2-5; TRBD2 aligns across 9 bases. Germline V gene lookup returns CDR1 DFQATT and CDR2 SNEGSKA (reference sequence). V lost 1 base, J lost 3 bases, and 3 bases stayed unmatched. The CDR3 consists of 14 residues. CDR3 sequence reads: CSARASGKKETQYF. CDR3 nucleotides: TGCAGTGCTAGAGCTAGCGGGAAAAAAGAGACCCAGTACTTC.

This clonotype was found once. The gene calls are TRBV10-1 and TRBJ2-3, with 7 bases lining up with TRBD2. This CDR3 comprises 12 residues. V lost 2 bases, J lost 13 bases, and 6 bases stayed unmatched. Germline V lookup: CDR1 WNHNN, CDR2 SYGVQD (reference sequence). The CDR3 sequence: CASSETGLEEYF. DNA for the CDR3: TGCGCCAGCAGTGAGACCGGACTAGAAGAGTATTTT.

CDR3 amino acids: CASSHSEETQYF. The CDR3, as DNA: TGTGCCAGCAGCCATTCAGAAGAGACCCAGTACTTC. V is TRBV12-3 or TRBV12-4 and J is TRBJ2-5; D remains unclear. Trimming left V 6 bases short and J 3 bases short, with 8 bases between. The CDR3 length is 12 residues.

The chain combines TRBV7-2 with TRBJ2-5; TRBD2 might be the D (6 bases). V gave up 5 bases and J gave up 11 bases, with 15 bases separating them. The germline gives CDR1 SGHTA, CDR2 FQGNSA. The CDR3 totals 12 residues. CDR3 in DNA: TGTGCCAGCAGCCCCCGACTAGAGGCGCAGTACTTC. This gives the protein CASSPRLEAQYF.

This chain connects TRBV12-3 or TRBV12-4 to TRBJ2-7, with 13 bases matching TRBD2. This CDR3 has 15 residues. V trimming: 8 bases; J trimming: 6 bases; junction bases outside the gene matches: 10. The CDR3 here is CASGRATSGRTEQYF. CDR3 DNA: TGTGCCAGCGGAAGAGCGACTAGCGGGAGGACCGAGCAGTACTTC.

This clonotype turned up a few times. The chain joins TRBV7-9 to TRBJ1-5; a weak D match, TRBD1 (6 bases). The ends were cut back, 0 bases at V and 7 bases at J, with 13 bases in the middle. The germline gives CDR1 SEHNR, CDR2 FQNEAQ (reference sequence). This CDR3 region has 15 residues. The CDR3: CASSLASSQGQPQHF. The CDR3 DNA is TGTGCCAGCAGCTTAGCGTCCTCTCAGGGGCAGCCCCAGCATTTT.